The 28 T cell receptor beta chains below were found in one sample sequenced in a study of blood T cell repertoires in COVID-19. Sequencing used immunoSEQ multiplex PCR; TCRdb keeps in-frame clones, though not all of them. The sample lists roughly 130,000 clones, roughly 80% occurring once. The sample was peripheral blood. These receptors came from a woman of 80 years or more with acute or convalescent COVID-19.

As for this clone: Within the sample, other DNA sequences also encode this same CDR3. This chain uses TRBV3-1 (or the pseudogene TRBV3-2) with TRBJ1-2; possibly TRBD1 for D (6 bases). The CDR3 spans 14 residues. V lost 1 base, J lost 2 bases, and 8 bases lay in between. In germline, CDR1 is LGHDT, CDR2 YNNKEL (reference sequence). CDR3 in amino acids: CASSQGQANYGYTF. As DNA, the CDR3 is TGTGCCAGCAGCCAAGGACAGGCCAACTATGGCTACACCTTC.

This chain joins TRBV10-3 and TRBJ2-3, with D unclear. The V gene lost 6 bases and the J gene lost 5 bases, with 18 bases spanning the gap. Germline loops: CDR1 ENHRY, CDR2 SYGVKD. CDR3 length: 15 residues. Written as DNA, the CDR3 is TGTGCCATCAGCGGCACACTAATTGAAGGAGATACGCAGTATTTT. Protein: CAISGTLIEGDTQYF.

This sequence joins TRBV7-2 and TRBJ1-1; D might be TRBD1 (5 bases). This CDR3 spans 13 amino acids. Germline V CDR1 and CDR2: SGHTA, FQGNSA. The ends were cut back, 5 bases at V and 2 bases at J, with 9 bases in the middle. CDR3 nucleotide sequence: TGTGCCAGCAGCCTACAGGCAAACACTGAAGCTTTCTTT. This encodes CASSLQANTEAFF. The variable domain in full, with the rest retrieved from reference TRBV7-2 and TRBJ1-1, is GAGVSQSPSNKVTEKGKDVELRCDPISGHTALYWYRQSLGQGLEFLIYFQGNSAPDKSGLPSDRFSAERTGGSVSTLTIQRTQQEDSAVYLCASSLQANTEAFFGQGTRLTVV.

V is TRBV7-6 and J is TRBJ1-5; 8 positions agree with TRBD1. Per the germline V gene, CDR1 is SGHVS and CDR2 is FNYEAQ. The CDR3 is 13 residues long. The trim removed 5 bases at V and 7 bases at J, leaving 4 bases unmatched. The CDR3 is CASSPDRGQPQHF. The CDR3 nucleotides read TGTGCCAGCAGCCCTGACAGGGGACAGCCCCAGCATTTT.

V gene TRBV7-3 combines with J gene TRBJ2-3; tentatively, D is TRBD2 (5 bases). The ends were cut back, 5 bases at V and 2 bases at J, with 20 bases in the middle. From germline, CDR1 is SGHTA and CDR2 FQGTGA. This CDR3 comprises 17 residues. This CDR3 is CASSPNQDLATTDTQYF. The DNA of the CDR3 is TGTGCCAGCAGCCCAAACCAAGACCTAGCTACCACAGATACGCAGTATTTT.

The chain is built from TRBV6-2 or TRBV6-3 and TRBJ1-6, with a tentative D call TRBD1 (6 bases). Germline CDR1 MNHEY, CDR2 SVGEGT. V was cut by 2 bases and J by 5 bases, with 7 bases left in between. This CDR3 spans 14 amino acids. DNA of the CDR3: TGTGCCAGCAGTTACGGGACACATAATTCACCCCTCCACTTT. Amino acid sequence: CASSYGTHNSPLHF.

This clone has just a few counts. The J gene is TRBJ1-1, the V gene TRBV19; D not certain. Germline CDR1 and CDR2: LNHDA and SQIVND (reference sequence). The V gene lost 3 bases and the J gene lost 6 bases, with 11 bases spanning the gap. The CDR3 spans 13 residues. CDR3 in amino acids: CASSIYAQSEAFF. The DNA for the CDR3 is TGTGCCAGTAGTATTTATGCGCAATCTGAAGCTTTCTTT.

This clone has only one observation. The rearrangement uses TRBV7-6 and TRBJ1-1; a weak D match, TRBD1 (5 bases). Looked up from germline, CDR1 is SGHVS and CDR2 is FNYEAQ. Deletions cut 4 bases from V and 4 bases from J, with 16 bases between. The CDR3 runs 15 residues. This CDR3 reads CASSSPGGVGTEAFF. As DNA, the CDR3 is TGTGCCAGCAGCTCCCCCGGGGGGGTAGGCACTGAAGCTTTCTTT.

This rearrangement joins TRBV5-1 to TRBJ1-6, with 8 bases identical to TRBD1. The CDR3 is 15 residues long. The germline V gene has CDR1 SGHRS and CDR2 YFSETQ. With V trimmed by 0 bases and J by 10 bases, 6 bases remained unmatched. The CDR3 spells CASSLAGQGRSPLHF. Here the CDR3 DNA reads TGCGCCAGCAGCTTGGCTGGACAGGGACGGTCACCCCTCCACTTT.

The chain is built from TRBV19 and TRBJ2-5; 8 bases agree with TRBD1. The trim removed 4 bases at V and 1 base at J, leaving 5 bases unmatched. This CDR3 has 15 residues. CDR1 LNHDA and CDR2 SQIVND come from the germline V gene (reference sequence). CDR3 DNA: TGTGCCAGTAGTAAGGCCGGGACAGGCCAAGAGACCCAGTACTTC. Protein: CASSKAGTGQETQYF.

CDR3 in amino acids: CASSESGGASPYEQYF. The CDR3 DNA sequence: TGTGCCAGCAGTGAAAGCGGGGGGGCTTCCCCCTACGAGCAGTACTTC. The chain combines TRBV25-1 with TRBJ2-7, with 10 nucleotides matching TRBD2. The CDR3 consists of 16 residues. Germline assignment: CDR1 MGHDK and CDR2 SYGVNS. After removal of 2 bases from V and 2 bases from J, the junction contained 6 bases not matched to a gene.

J is TRBJ1-6 and V is TRBV18; no reliable D call. Trimming pared 4 bases from V and 7 bases from J, leaving 11 bases between. CDR1 is KGHSH, CDR2 LQKENI, per germline. This CDR3 comprises 14 residues. The CDR3 sequence is CASSRTGTNSPLHF. The CDR3 DNA reads as TGTGCCAGCTCACGGACTGGAACAAATTCACCCCTCCACTTT.

The rearrangement links TRBV19 to TRBJ1-2; no definite D call. The germline gives CDR1 LNHDA, CDR2 SQIVND (reference sequence). Trimming took 7 bases from V and 3 from J, leaving 9 bases between them. CDR3 length: 12 amino acids. The CDR3 bases are TGTGCCAGTAACTTGGGAGACTATGGCTACACCTTC. This codes for CASNLGDYGYTF. The variable domain in full, with the rest retrieved from reference TRBV19 and TRBJ1-2, is DGGITQSPKYLFRKEGQNVTLSCEQNLNHDAMYWYRQDPGQGLRLIYYSQIVNDFQKGDIAEGYSVSREKKESFPLTVTSAQKNPTAFYLCASNLGDYGYTFGSGTRLTVV.

V gene TRBV9 combines with J gene TRBJ2-1; D perhaps matches TRBD2 (5 bases). Trimming removed 0 bases from V and 9 bases from J, with 13 bases in between. The germline V gene encodes CDR1 SGDLS and CDR2 YYNGEE. CDR3 length: 14 residues. The CDR3 DNA sequence: TGTGCCAGCAGCGTAGACTCACTAGAAACTGAGCAGTTCTTC. Protein sequence: CASSVDSLETEQFF. Based on the CDR3 plus reference TRBV9 and TRBJ2-1, the full variable domain is DSGVTQTPKHLITATGQRVTLRCSPRSGDLSVYWYQQSLDQGLQFLIQYYNGEERAKGNILERFSAQQFPDLHSELNLSSLELGDSALYFCASSVDSLETEQFFGPGTRLTVL.

The chain uses TRBV11-2 and TRBJ1-1; unclear D gene. Germline V lookup: CDR1 SGHAT, CDR2 FQNNGV. CDR3 length: 15 residues. Trimming took off 0 bases at V and 1 base at J, with 9 bases between the two ends. DNA of the CDR3: TGTGCCAGCAGCTTAGACGCCCAGGAGAACACTGAAGCTTTCTTT. Translated, it gives CASSLDAQENTEAFF.

This sequence joins TRBV7-2 and TRBJ2-1, with 7 bases that match TRBD2. V lost 1 base, J lost 2 bases, and 8 bases stayed unmatched. The CDR3 runs to 17 residues. Germline-derived CDR1 and CDR2 are SGHTA and FQGNSA. The CDR3 protein is CASSLVPTGGAYNEQFF. CDR3 DNA: TGTGCCAGCAGCTTAGTACCGACGGGGGGTGCCTACAATGAGCAGTTCTTC.

V is TRBV7-2 and J is TRBJ2-3, with D possibly being TRBD2 (5 bases). Germline V gives CDR1 SGHTA, CDR2 FQGNSA. The CDR3 is 14 amino acids. The ends were cut back, 4 bases at V and 2 bases at J, with 10 bases in the middle. The DNA of the CDR3 is TGTGCCAGCAGCTCGGACTCCAACACAGATACGCAGTATTTT. Its protein product is CASSSDSNTDTQYF.

The chain links TRBV27 to TRBJ1-5, with 8 bases that match TRBD1. The CDR3 runs 19 residues. The J segment lost 1 base and the V segment lost 2 bases, leaving 13 bases of the junction unmatched. CDR1 is MNHEY and CDR2 is SMNVEV in the germline V gene (reference sequence). The CDR3 DNA follows: TGTGCCAGCAGTTTAGGGGGGGGCAGGGGGCTCAAAAGCAATCAGCCCCAGCATTTT. Encoded protein: CASSLGGGRGLKSNQPQHF.

This chain joins TRBV11-2 and TRBJ2-2, with TRBD2 as a possible D gene (5 bases). Per germline, CDR1 SGHAT and CDR2 FQNNGV. The CDR3 is 14 residues long. V lost 5 bases, J lost 1 base, and 8 bases lay in between. The chain's CDR3 is CASSPGVNTGELFF. CDR3 DNA sequence: TGTGCCAGCAGCCCCGGGGTGAACACCGGGGAGCTGTTTTTT.

The chain couples TRBV5-5 to TRBJ1-6, with TRBD1 identical over 8 bases. Germline CDR1 and CDR2: SGHKS and YYEKEE (reference sequence). The junction had 10 bases not matched to a gene; V was cut back by 4 bases and J by 10 bases. The length of the CDR3 is 15 residues. The CDR3 loop reads CASSRAGGTVSPLHF. CDR3 bases: TGTGCCAGCAGCCGTGCAGGGGGCACAGTATCACCCCTCCACTTT.

The V call is TRBV18, the J call TRBJ1-5; 9 positions match TRBD1. After removal of 2 bases from V and 2 bases from J, the junction contained 7 bases not matched to a gene. The germline V gene encodes CDR1 KGHSH and CDR2 LQKENI. CDR3 length equals 17 residues. The CDR3 region has the DNA TGTGCCAGCTCACCAGGCCAGGGACAGGGCGGCAATCAGCCCCAGCATTTT. Encoded protein: CASSPGQGQGGNQPQHF.

This chain connects TRBV5-1 to TRBJ2-7, with D perhaps matching TRBD2 (5 bases). The CDR3 is 12 amino acids. CDR1 is SGHRS, CDR2 YFSETQ, per germline. V lost 4 bases and J 7 bases, leaving 12 bases between the germline ends. CDR3 in DNA: TGCGCCAGCAGCGAGGGCCGCCGAGAGCAGTACTTC. Translating gives CASSEGRREQYF.

This clone was seen more than once but under ten times. V gene TRBV2 combines with J gene TRBJ1-2; D might be TRBD1 (6 bases). CDR3 length: 13 amino acids. The V gene lost 3 bases and the J gene lost 5 bases, with 10 bases spanning the gap. Germline CDR1 SNHLY, CDR2 FYNNEI. CDR3 region: CASSDGRGYGYTF. Written as DNA, the CDR3 is TGTGCCAGCAGTGACGGCAGGGGATATGGCTACACCTTC.

This chain uses TRBV5-1 with TRBJ2-5, with D perhaps matching TRBD2 (6 bases). The CDR3 length is 14 residues. Germline CDR1 reads SGHRS; CDR2 reads YFSETQ. V lost 4 bases and J lost 2, with 12 bases in between. CDR3 loop: CASSAGLSQETQYF. CDR3 DNA sequence: TGCGCCAGCAGCGCCGGACTATCTCAAGAGACCCAGTACTTC.

This clone came up a few times. The V call is TRBV5-6, the J call TRBJ2-7, with TRBD1 matching 7 bases. CDR1 and CDR2 from the germline V gene are SGHDT and YYEEEE. V shed 4 bases and J 5 bases; nucleotides not matched to a gene: 12. There are 15 residues in the CDR3. In DNA form, the CDR3 reads TGTGCCAGCAGCGCCTTCACGGCAGGGGGAAACGAGCAGTACTTC. Translated, it gives CASSAFTAGGNEQYF. Full variable domain (remainder filled in from reference TRBV5-6 and TRBJ2-7): DAGVTQSPTHLIKTRGQQVTLRCSPKSGHDTVSWYQQALGQGPQFIFQYYEEEERQRGNFPDRFSGHQFPNYSSELNVNALLLGDSALYLCASSAFTAGGNEQYFGPGTRLTVT.

The chain combines TRBV11-2 with TRBJ1-4, with D perhaps matching TRBD1 (5 bases). The CDR3 totals 15 residues. CDR1 is SGHAT, CDR2 FQNNGV, per germline. With 0 bases removed from V and 8 bases from J, the gap between germline ends came to 13 bases. This CDR3 is CASSLEEGRREKLFF. CDR3 bases: TGTGCCAGCAGCTTAGAGGAGGGACGGAGGGAAAAACTGTTTTTT.

The CDR3 bases are TGTGCCAGCAGCCAAGGGCTGTCGGGGGGGGATAGGGATACGCAGTATTTT. The encoded protein is CASSQGLSGGDRDTQYF. V is TRBV4-2 and J is TRBJ2-3; 8 bases match TRBD2. The J segment lost 6 bases and the V segment lost 1 base, leaving 12 bases of the junction unmatched. This CDR3 has 17 amino acids. Germline CDR1 and CDR2: LGHNA and YNFKEQ.

This chain uses TRBV12-3 or TRBV12-4 with TRBJ1-2, with a weak D call TRBD1 (6 bases). The CDR3 is made up of 13 amino acids. Trimming took off 6 bases at V and 7 bases at J, with 15 bases between the two ends. The CDR3 DNA follows: TGTGCCAGCAGACGCACGACAGGACTTGGCTACACCTTC. Amino acids: CASRRTTGLGYTF.